The source of this T cell receptor (beta chain) is a study of T cell changes during pregnancy in multiple sclerosis. Trimming at V came to 4 bases and at J to 5 bases, leaving 5 bases not matched to a gene. In germline, CDR1 is SGHKS, CDR2 YYEKEE (reference sequence). This CDR3 is built from 14 residues. Assay: immunoSEQ multiplex PCR; the TCRdb copy retains only in-frame clones and omits some. This table holds 70,000 to 95,000 clones, approximately 92% found once. Specimen: peripheral blood, collected in the first trimester of pregnancy. The receptor's source is a female donor with multiple sclerosis, enrolled in a pregnancy study. The rearrangement uses TRBV5-5 and TRBJ1-2, with TRBD1 identical over 10 bases. The CDR3, as DNA: TGTGCCAGCAGCGCCGGGACAGGGGAGTATGGCTACACCTTC. Its translation: CASSAGTGEYGYTF.